One TCR beta chain is described in this entry. Its antigen target is currently unknown. Per-base qualities were not stored, and no clone one base away is much larger. The trial excluded patients who had a history of autoimmune disease or were on systemic immunosuppression. Peripheral blood for TCR sequencing was collected from all dose cohorts at baseline, on cycle 4 day 1, and on cycle 7 day 1. The samples were drawn from a first-in-human, open-label, multicenter phase I dose-escalation trial of ivuxolimab. Adults with locally advanced or metastatic head and neck squamous cell, hepatocellular, melanoma or renal cell carcinoma were enrolled in the trial. Before TCR sequencing, CD4+ and CD8+ T cells were separately sorted from peripheral blood. Genomic DNA was extracted from sorted cells for sequencing of the TCRbeta CDR3 region. TCRbeta CDR3 regions were sequenced using the immunoSEQ Assay. Here the immuneACCESS table is served through TCRdb, limited to in-frame sequences with V and J called. Missing clones are a known gap in these copies; in checked studies unresolved V genes cover under half, and the rest lacks a known reason. For this sample the table gives about 120,000 clones, of which over 75% were detected only once. The ten top clones hold approximately 0.55% of the sample.

From a lookup of the germline V gene, CDR1 and CDR2 are SGHAT and FQNNGV. The CDR3 has 12 amino acids, counting the end cysteine and phenylalanine. The kept DNA is CDR3 alone, 36 bases in frame from the first base. V drops 1 base and J drops 4 bases, leaving 4 bases in between. The data originate from a study of OX40 agonist ivuxolimab in advanced cancers. Regarding the study in general: Ivuxolimab was a fully human IgG2 agonistic monoclonal antibody targeting the costimulatory receptor OX40 (CD134). Intravenous ivuxolimab was administered to patients every 2 weeks at six dose levels: 0.01, 0.1, 0.3, 1.5, 3 and 10 mg/kg. Among the roughly 54 dose-escalation patients, about 20 had hepatocellular carcinoma, roughly 15 melanoma, 9 renal cell carcinoma and 9 head and neck cancer. In the dose-escalation cohort, 82.7% of patients were male, and the mean age was about 55 years, with a range of about 23 to 85. Patients were allowed to have had prior anti-PD-1, anti-PD-L1 or anti-CTLA-4 therapy, and around 40% of the dose-escalation patients had previously received checkpoint inhibitors. Partial responses were achieved by three dose-escalation patients, of whom one had hepatocellular carcinoma and two had cutaneous melanoma. The purpose of peripheral TCRbeta sequencing was to test whether ivuxolimab changed TCR sequence diversity and led to clonal T-cell expansion. The paper reports the monotherapy dose-escalation portion (N of about 54 patients) of the phase I ivuxolimab trial. What the authors observed across the whole study: At doses from 0.1 to 3.0 mg/kg, clonal expansion was seen in both CD4+ and CD8+ blood T cells between baseline and week 6. Antigen specificity was not determined for the clonally expanded peripheral T cells. On average, CD8+ T cells showed more expanded clones than CD4+ T cells after ivuxolimab. In partial responders in the 0.1-3.0 mg/kg groups, normalized peripheral clonal expansion was found to be among the lowest, especially among CD8+ T cells. Low levels of normalized T-cell clonal expansion were also seen in some patients who did not respond.

The origin of this receptor is an adult with an advanced solid tumor such as melanoma, head and neck, liver or kidney cancer. Sample: CD4+ or CD8+ T cells sorted from blood, taken in a trial of the OX40 agonist ivuxolimab. The chain couples TRBV11-2 to TRBJ2-5; the D segment cannot be called with confidence. The CDR3 is CASSLVPETQYF. Read as DNA, the sequence is TGTGCCAGCAGCTTAGTTCCAGAGACCCAGTACTTC.